This T cell receptor beta chain was found in a study of OX40 agonist ivuxolimab in advanced cancers. Across the study: Patients took ivuxolimab, an agonistic anti-OX40 (CD134) antibody. Whole-study findings and limits: Near-lowest levels of clonal expansion characterized partial responders at 0.1-3.0 mg/kg.

The CDR3 totals 13 residues. The V end was cut by 2 bases, the J end by 4 bases, with 8 bases between. Germline CDR1 is SGDLS and CDR2 is YYNGEE. Sequencing was performed with immunoSEQ multiplex PCR; in TCRdb, only in-frame clones are kept and a portion is missing. The table includes tens of thousands of clones, around 89% detected once. Sampling times: baseline, cycle 4 day 1, cycle 7 day 1. A word on this clone: As yet, its antigen is unknown.

The chain carries TRBV9 and TRBJ2-3; the D is unclear. The clonotype comes from an adult with an advanced solid tumor such as melanoma, head and neck, liver or kidney cancer. Sequenced here: CD4+ or CD8+ T cells sorted from blood, sampled in a trial of the OX40 agonist ivuxolimab. The CDR3 nucleotides are TGTGCCAGCAGCGTCCTAGGAGCAGATACGCAGTATTTT. Amino acids: CASSVLGADTQYF.